Included here is one T cell receptor beta chain sequence, with context. Its binding antigen is unknown. No qualities accompany the bases; no much larger clone lies one base away. In Seattle, one collaborating source enrolled patients while the infection was active and tracked those patients longitudinally over the course of disease. Each collaborating institution followed its own protocols to collect whole blood in K2EDTA tubes. For TCRbeta analysis, collaborators shipped samples in one of three forms: frozen whole blood, isolated PBMCs, or DNA extracted from either of those sample types. These data belong to a study of blood T cell repertoires in COVID-19 (dated by TCRdb to between 2020 and 2021). In terms of the full investigation: Samples from collaborators originated in the United States, Italy and Spain and spanned both the acute and convalescent phases of COVID-19. The material from the prospective study consisted of cDNA or gDNA derived from T cells, B-cell-depleted T cells, or PBMCs. Deeply sampled blood TCRbeta repertoires from subjects exposed to, actively infected with, or recovered from COVID-19 were included in the dataset. The repertoires were made available in a free public database intended to serve as a resource for research on the immune response to SARS-CoV-2. Samples were obtained from the ongoing ImmuneRACE study (first 160 participants) and from 1,200 or so subjects provided by 6 global collaborators. Nearly every sample came with metadata listing a de-identified subject ID, COVID-19 status, age in years and sex. Where available, HLA class I and class II types were taken from metadata supplied by the sample provider and were not determined by assay-based typing.

TCRbeta CDR3 regions were amplified from genomic DNA using the immunoSEQ Assay, a bias-controlled multiplex PCR. As for how the authors treated the data: Within the assay, amplification of reference gene primers was used to estimate how many nucleated cells each sample contained. Sequence reads were collapsed and filtered to measure the absolute abundance of every unique TCRbeta CDR3 rearrangement. For each sample, productive Simpson clonality was calculated as the square root of Simpson's diversity index over productive rearrangements. Not all clones reach the TCRdb copy of this immuneACCESS table, which keeps in-frame sequences only. Checked studies attribute under half of the gap to unresolved V genes and leave the rest unexplained. The V and J calls and clone size come from that table; D and trimming were worked out from the DNA. The sample table contains a few hundred thousand clones; only one count was recorded for approximately 88% of them. 1.5% to 2% of the sample rests with the top ten.

The germline V gene supplies CDR1 MDHEN and CDR2 SYDVKM. CDR3 length: 13 amino acids, cysteine to phenylalanine. The kept DNA is CDR3 alone, 39 bases in frame from the first base. The V end gives up 4 bases and the J end 13 bases, leaving 7 bases in the junction not matched to a gene. General study outcomes and caveats: Clinical and demographic metadata were provided uncurated, with the amount varying by source and participant.

The sequence derives from a woman aged 30 to 39 with COVID-19, enrolled during active disease. Sequenced: peripheral blood. This sequence uses TRBV28 and TRBJ1-6, and 7 bases in between align with TRBD1. The DNA sequence follows: TGTGCCAGCAGTTCAACAGGGGCTGCGCCCCTCCACTTT. It translates to CASSSTGAAPLHF.